This is a list of T cell receptor beta chains from one sample in a study of cytomegalovirus exposure and HLA in healthy donors. The method was immunoSEQ multiplex PCR; TCRdb's version includes in-frame clones alone and lacks a portion of them. The sample includes about 150,000 clones, about two thirds of them seen just once. The sequenced material came from PBMCs. These receptors originate from a man aged 40-49 years in good health and CMV-seronegative. Each CDR3 is given with its conserved first and last residue. Fields, in order: clone size, D gene, J gene, V gene, CDR3 DNA, CDR3 protein. The D gene is left open where the match is weak. Clone size appears in some rows only: once, few, many, or a class for an expanded clone.

>once|TRBD2|TRBJ2-3|TRBV7-9
TGTGCCAGCAGCCCCCTCCCGGGAGGGCCGGATACGCAGTATTTT
CASSPLPGGPDTQYF
>few|-|TRBJ2-7|TRBV7-2
TGTGCCAGCAGCTTAGCGGGGCAAGCCTCCTACGAGCAGTACTTC
CASSLAGQASYEQYF
>few|-|TRBJ2-3|TRBV6-4
TGTGCCAGCAGTGCTTTAGCGTCGACAGATACGCAGTATTTT
CASSALASTDTQYF
>-|-|TRBJ1-1|TRBV7-9
TGTGCCAGCAGCTACGTGGGCGCAGACACTGAAGCTTTCTTT
CASSYVGADTEAFF
>-|-|TRBJ1-4|TRBV4-3
TGCGCCAGCAGCCAAGCCCTACAGAGTGCAACTAATGAAAAACTGTTTTTT
CASSQALQSATNEKLFF
>-|TRBD1|TRBJ1-6|TRBV19
TGTGCCAGTAGGCCCCTATACCTGGGACAGGGAAATTCACCCCTCCACTTT
CASRPLYLGQGNSPLHF
>few|TRBD1|TRBJ1-4|TRBV5-1
TGCGCCAGCAGCTACCGGACAGGGTCTAATGAAAAACTGTTTTTT
CASSYRTGSNEKLFF
>-|-|TRBJ2-7|TRBV10-3
TGTGCCATCAGTGAGTCGGGGACTCTATGGGGCAGGGATTACGAGCAGTACTTC
CAISESGTLWGRDYEQYF
>-|TRBD2|TRBJ2-1|TRBV28
TGTGCCAGCAGTTTAATGGAGCGGGAGTTTTATGAGCAGTTCTTC
CASSLMEREFYEQFF
>-|-|TRBJ2-5|TRBV29-1
TGCAGCGTTGGAGTCCCACCAACCCAAGAGACCCAGTACTTC
CSVGVPPTQETQYF
>once|-|TRBJ2-1|TRBV6-6
TGTGCCAGCAGTAGGACAGATGAGCAGTTCTTC
CASSRTDEQFF
>-|TRBD2|TRBJ2-4|TRBV18
TGTGCCAGCGCTTCTAGCGGCAAAAACATTCAGTACTTC
CASASSGKNIQYF
>few|-|TRBJ2-7|TRBV2
TGTGCCAGCAGTGCTTTAGTTTCTGACAGGAACCCCTACGAGCAGTACTTC
CASSALVSDRNPYEQYF
>-|-|TRBJ2-7|TRBV27
TGTGCCAGCAGAAGAGACAGTTTTAACGCCTACGAGCAGTACTTC
CASRRDSFNAYEQYF